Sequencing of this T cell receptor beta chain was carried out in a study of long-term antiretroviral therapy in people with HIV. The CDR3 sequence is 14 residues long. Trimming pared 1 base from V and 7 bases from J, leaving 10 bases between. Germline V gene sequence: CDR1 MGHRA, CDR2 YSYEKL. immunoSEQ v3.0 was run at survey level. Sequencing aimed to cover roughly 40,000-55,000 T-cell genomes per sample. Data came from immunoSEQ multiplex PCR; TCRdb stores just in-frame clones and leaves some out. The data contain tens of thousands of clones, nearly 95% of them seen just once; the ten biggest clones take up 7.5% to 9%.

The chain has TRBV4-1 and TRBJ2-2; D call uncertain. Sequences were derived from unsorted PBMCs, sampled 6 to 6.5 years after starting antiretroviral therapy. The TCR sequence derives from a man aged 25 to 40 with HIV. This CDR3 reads CASSQVNGYGELFF. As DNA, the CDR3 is TGCGCCAGCAGCCAAGTAAATGGTTACGGGGAGCTGTTTTTT.